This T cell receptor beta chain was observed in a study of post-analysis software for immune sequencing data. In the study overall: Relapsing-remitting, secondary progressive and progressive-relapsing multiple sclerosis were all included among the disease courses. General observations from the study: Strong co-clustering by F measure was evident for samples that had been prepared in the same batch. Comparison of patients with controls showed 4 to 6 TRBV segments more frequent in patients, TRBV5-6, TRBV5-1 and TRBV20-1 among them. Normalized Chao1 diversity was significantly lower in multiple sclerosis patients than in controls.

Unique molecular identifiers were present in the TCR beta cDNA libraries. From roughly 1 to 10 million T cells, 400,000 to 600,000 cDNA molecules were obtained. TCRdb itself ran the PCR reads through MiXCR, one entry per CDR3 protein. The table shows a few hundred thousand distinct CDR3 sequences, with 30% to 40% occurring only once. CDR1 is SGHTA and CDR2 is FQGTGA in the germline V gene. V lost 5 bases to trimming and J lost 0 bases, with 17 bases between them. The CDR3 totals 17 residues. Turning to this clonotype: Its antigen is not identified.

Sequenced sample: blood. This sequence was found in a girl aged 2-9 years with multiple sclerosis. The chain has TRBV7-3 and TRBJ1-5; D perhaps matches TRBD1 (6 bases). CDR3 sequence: CASSADRIHPSNQPQHF. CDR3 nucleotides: TGTGCCAGCAGCGCAGACAGGATCCATCCTAGCAATCAGCCCCAGCATTTT.